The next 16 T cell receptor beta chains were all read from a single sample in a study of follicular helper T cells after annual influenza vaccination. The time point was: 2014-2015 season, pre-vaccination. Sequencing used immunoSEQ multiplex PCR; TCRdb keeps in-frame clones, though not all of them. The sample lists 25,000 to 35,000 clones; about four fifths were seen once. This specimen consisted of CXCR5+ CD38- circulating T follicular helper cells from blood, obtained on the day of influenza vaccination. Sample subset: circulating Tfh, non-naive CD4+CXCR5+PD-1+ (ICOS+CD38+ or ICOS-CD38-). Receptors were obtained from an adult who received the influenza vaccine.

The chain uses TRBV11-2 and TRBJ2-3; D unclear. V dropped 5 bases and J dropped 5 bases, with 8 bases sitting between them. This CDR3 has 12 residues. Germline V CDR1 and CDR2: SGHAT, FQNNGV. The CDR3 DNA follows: TGTGCCAGCAGCCACCAGGAAGATACGCAGTATTTT. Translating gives CASSHQEDTQYF.

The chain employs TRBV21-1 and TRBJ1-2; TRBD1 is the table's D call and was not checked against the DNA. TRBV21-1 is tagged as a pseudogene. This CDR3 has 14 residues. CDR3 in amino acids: CASSNPYRGRGYTF. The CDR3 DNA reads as TGTGCCAGCAGCAACCCCTACAGGGGGCGTGGCTACACCTTC.

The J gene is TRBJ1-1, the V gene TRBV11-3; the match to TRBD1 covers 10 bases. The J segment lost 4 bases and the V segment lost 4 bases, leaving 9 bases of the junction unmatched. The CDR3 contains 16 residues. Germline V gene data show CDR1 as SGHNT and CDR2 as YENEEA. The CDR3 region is CASSSGQGISPTEAFF. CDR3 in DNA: TGTGCCAGCAGCTCGGGACAGGGGATCTCCCCCACTGAAGCTTTCTTT.

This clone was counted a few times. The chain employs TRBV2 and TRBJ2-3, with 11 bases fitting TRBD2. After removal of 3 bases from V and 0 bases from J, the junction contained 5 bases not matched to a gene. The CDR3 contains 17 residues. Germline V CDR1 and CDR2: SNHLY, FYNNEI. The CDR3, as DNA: TGTGCCAGCAGTGAGGGACTAGCGGTCACTAGCACAGATACGCAGTATTTT. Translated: CASSEGLAVTSTDTQYF.

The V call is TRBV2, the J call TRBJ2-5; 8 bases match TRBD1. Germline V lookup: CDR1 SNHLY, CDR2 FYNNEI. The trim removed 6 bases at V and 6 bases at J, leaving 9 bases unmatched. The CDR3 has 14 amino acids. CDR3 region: CASRIGQGLKTQYF. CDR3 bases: TGTGCCAGCAGGATCGGACAGGGTCTAAAGACCCAGTACTTC.

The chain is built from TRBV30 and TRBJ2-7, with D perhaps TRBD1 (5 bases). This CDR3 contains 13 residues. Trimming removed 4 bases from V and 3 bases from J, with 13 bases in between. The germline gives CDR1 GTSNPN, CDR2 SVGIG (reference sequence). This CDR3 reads CAWKGYVDYEQYF. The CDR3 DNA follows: TGTGCCTGGAAGGGGTATGTGGACTACGAGCAGTACTTC.

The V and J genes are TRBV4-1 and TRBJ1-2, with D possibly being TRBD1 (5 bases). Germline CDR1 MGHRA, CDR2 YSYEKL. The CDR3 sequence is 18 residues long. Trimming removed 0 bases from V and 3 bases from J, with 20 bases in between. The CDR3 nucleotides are TGCGCCAGCAGCCAAGATGGGTGGGGAGGGAAGGGGTACTATGGCTACACCTTC. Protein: CASSQDGWGGKGYYGYTF.

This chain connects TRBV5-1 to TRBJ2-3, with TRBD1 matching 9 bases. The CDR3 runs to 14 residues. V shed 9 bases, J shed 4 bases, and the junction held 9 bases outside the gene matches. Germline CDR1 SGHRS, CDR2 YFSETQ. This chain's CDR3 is CANIKGQGPDTQYF. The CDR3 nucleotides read TGCGCCAACATAAAGGGACAGGGCCCAGATACGCAGTATTTT.

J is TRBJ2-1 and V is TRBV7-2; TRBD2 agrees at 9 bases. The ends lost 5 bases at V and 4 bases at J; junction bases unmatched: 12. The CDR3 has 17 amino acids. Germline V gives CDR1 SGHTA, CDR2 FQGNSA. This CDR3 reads CASSLKLGLAGYNEQFF. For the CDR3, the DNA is TGTGCCAGCAGCCTCAAATTAGGCCTAGCGGGATACAATGAGCAGTTCTTC.

The CDR3 here is CASSPRQTHYGYTF. CDR3 nucleotide sequence: TGTGCCAGCAGCCCTAGACAGACTCACTATGGCTACACCTTC. The genes are TRBV7-2 and TRBJ1-2, with D possibly TRBD1 on 5 matching bases. V lost 5 bases to trimming and J lost 3 bases, with 13 bases between them. Germline lookup yields CDR1 SGHTA and CDR2 FQGNSA. The CDR3 is 14 residues long.

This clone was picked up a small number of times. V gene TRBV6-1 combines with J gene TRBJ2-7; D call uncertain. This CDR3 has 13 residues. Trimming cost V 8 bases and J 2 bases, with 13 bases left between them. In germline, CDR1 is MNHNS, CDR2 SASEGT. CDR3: CASLEISPYEQYF. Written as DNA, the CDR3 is TGTGCCAGCCTTGAGATTAGCCCCTACGAGCAGTACTTC.

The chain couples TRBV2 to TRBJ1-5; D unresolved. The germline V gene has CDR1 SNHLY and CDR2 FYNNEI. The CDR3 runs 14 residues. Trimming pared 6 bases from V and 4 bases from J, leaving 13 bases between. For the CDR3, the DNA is TGTGCCAGCAGGGCCATGGCTCCTAATCAGCCCCAGCATTTT. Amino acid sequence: CASRAMAPNQPQHF.

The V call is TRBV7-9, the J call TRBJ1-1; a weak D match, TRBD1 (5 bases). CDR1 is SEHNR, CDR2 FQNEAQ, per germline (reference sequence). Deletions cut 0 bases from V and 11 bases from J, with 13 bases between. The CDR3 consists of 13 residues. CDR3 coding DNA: TGTGCCAGCAGCTTAGCGGCCGACGGGACTGCTTTCTTT. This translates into CASSLAADGTAFF.

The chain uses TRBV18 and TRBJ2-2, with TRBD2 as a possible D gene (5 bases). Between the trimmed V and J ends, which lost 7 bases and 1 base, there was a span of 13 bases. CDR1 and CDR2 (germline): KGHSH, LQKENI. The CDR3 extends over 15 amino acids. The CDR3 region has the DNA TGTGCCAGCTACCCCCCTAGCCGGAACACCGGGGAGCTGTTTTTT. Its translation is CASYPPSRNTGELFF.

The CDR3 DNA follows: TGTGCCAGCAGCTTTCGACCGACGGGATACTACAATGAGCAGTTCTTC. Its protein is CASSFRPTGYYNEQFF. The chain recombines TRBV11-2 with TRBJ2-1; maybe TRBD2 (5 bases). Deletions cut 3 bases from V and 3 bases from J, with 15 bases between. CDR3 length equals 16 residues. Germline CDR1 and CDR2: SGHAT and FQNNGV.

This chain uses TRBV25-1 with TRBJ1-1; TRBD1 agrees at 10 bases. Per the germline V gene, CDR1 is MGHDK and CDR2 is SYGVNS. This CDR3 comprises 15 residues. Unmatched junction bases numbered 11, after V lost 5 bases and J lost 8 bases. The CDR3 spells CASSTSGTGAREAFF. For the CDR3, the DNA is TGTGCCAGCAGTACTTCCGGGACAGGGGCCCGAGAAGCTTTCTTT.